One sample yielded the 18 T cell receptor beta chains listed below, sequenced in a study of T cell repertoires in cytomegalovirus infection. TCRdb passed the reads through MiXCR, listing each CDR3 protein once. The sample has a few hundred thousand distinct CDR3 sequences; 17% are singletons. The sequenced sample was PBMCs. The origin of the receptors is a human donor in good health (CMV status not recorded). Some clones in this sample may be carry-over from other donors' samples.

This clonotype came up a few times. The J gene is TRBJ2-3, the V gene TRBV2; possibly TRBD1 for D (7 bases). From germline, CDR1 is SNHLY and CDR2 FYNNEI. The CDR3 extends over 17 amino acids. V lost 0 bases to trimming and J lost 6 bases, with 19 bases between them. In nucleotides, the CDR3 is TGTGCCAGCAGTGAAGCTGTTTTCCGACAGGGACTGGATACGCAGTATTTT. Translated, it gives CASSEAVFRQGLDTQYF.

The table lists this clonotype with many counts. An end of the junction differs from the germline gene, which may be a read error. This chain uses TRBV7-7 with TRBJ2-3; D perhaps matches TRBD2 (5 bases). The CDR3 runs to 13 residues. CDR1 is SSHAT and CDR2 is FNYEAQ in the germline V gene (reference sequence). The CDR3 spells CASSPRGGDTQYF. CDR3 nucleotide sequence: TGTGCTAGCAGCCCTCGAGGCGGGGATACGCAGTATTTT.

This clonotype has at least ten counts. The rearrangement joins TRBV7-3 to TRBJ2-1; tentatively, D is TRBD1 (5 bases). The V gene lost 5 bases and the J gene lost 12 bases, with 17 bases spanning the gap. This CDR3 has 13 residues. Germline CDR1 and CDR2: SGHTA and FQGTGA. The CDR3 bases are TGTGCCAGCAGCATAAGGTTATGGGGCCCGCAGTTCTTC. Its translation: CASSIRLWGPQFF.

The chain recombines TRBV4-2 with TRBJ2-1; no definite D call. Deletions cut 0 bases from V and 0 bases from J, with 9 bases between. The length of the CDR3 is 16 residues. CDR1 is LGHNA, CDR2 YNFKEQ, per germline. CDR3 protein: CASSQETPNSYNEQFF. In DNA form, the CDR3 reads TGTGCCAGCAGCCAAGAAACCCCCAACTCCTACAATGAGCAGTTCTTC.

Many counts were recorded for this clonotype. The chain is built from TRBV15 and TRBJ2-7; 11 bases agree with TRBD1. The CDR3 loop spans 15 amino acids. In germline, CDR1 is LNHNV, CDR2 YYDKDF (reference sequence). Losses at the gene ends were 4 bases for V and 7 bases for J; bases not matched to a gene: 9. CDR3 sequence reads: CATSTTGQGAKEQYF. The CDR3 DNA reads TGTGCCACCAGCACCACCGGACAGGGGGCGAAGGAGCAGTACTTC.

Ten or more counts support this clonotype. The CDR3 bases are TGTGCCAGCAGCACGGTGGGGACAGGGAGCTCCTACGAGCAGTACTTC. Translating it yields CASSTVGTGSSYEQYF. This chain connects TRBV6-1 to TRBJ2-7, with 9 bases matching TRBD1. CDR3 length: 16 residues. V lost 6 bases to trimming and J lost 0 bases; unmatched junction nucleotides: 9. Germline CDR1 and CDR2: MNHNS and SASEGT.

V is TRBV7-9 and J is TRBJ2-2; D is unclear. The V gene's germline CDR1 is SEHNR and CDR2 FQNEAQ (reference sequence). CDR3 length equals 13 residues. V gave up 3 bases and J gave up 6 bases, with 8 bases separating them. The CDR3 is CASSFDLSGELFF. Written as DNA, the CDR3 is TGTGCCAGCAGCTTCGATCTGTCCGGGGAGCTGTTTTTT.

The gene calls are TRBV4-1 and TRBJ1-2; perhaps TRBD1 as D (5 bases). The CDR3 runs 15 residues. Germline CDR1 reads MGHRA; CDR2 reads YSYEKL. Trimming shortened V by 1 base and J by 1 base, and 10 bases separated the two germline ends. The CDR3 loop reads CASSQGDFFNYGYTF. CDR3 DNA sequence: TGCGCCAGCAGCCAAGGGGACTTTTTTAACTATGGCTACACCTTC.

The chain carries TRBV28 and TRBJ2-7; D call uncertain. The CDR3 has 15 amino acids. Trimming shortened V by 2 bases and J by 2 bases, and 13 bases separated the two germline ends. Germline V gives CDR1 MDHEN, CDR2 SYDVKM. The CDR3 protein is CASSLAGIYTYEQYF. The CDR3 nucleotides are TGTGCCAGCAGTTTAGCTGGGATCTACACCTACGAGCAGTACTTC.

The sample holds a few counts of this clonotype. A read error may account for a junction end that differs from germline. The gene calls are TRBV28 and TRBJ1-3, with D hard to call. The germline gives CDR1 MDHEN, CDR2 SYDVKM. CDR3 length equals 13 residues. The CDR3 coding sequence is TGTGCCAGCAGTCCGCGAACTGGAGACACCATATATTTT. Amino acid sequence: CASSPRTGDTIYF.

This clonotype was recorded many times. The J gene is TRBJ1-4, the V gene TRBV7-2; 7 bases are shared with TRBD1. The CDR3 has 15 residues. Per germline, CDR1 SGHTA and CDR2 FQGNSA. V lost 0 bases and J lost 5; bases outside the gene matches: 3. The CDR3 here is CASSLAGQPNEKLFF. The CDR3 DNA sequence: TGTGCCAGCAGCTTAGCGGGACAGCCGAATGAAAAACTGTTTTTT.

This chain connects TRBV2 to TRBJ2-3; TRBD1 is a possible D gene (5 bases). The CDR3 length is 15 residues. The germline gives CDR1 SNHLY, CDR2 FYNNEI. V shed 5 bases and J shed 0 bases, with 12 bases lying between them. CDR3 DNA: TGTGCCAGCAGTCCTGAGACAGCTAGCACAGATACGCAGTATTTT. It translates to CASSPETASTDTQYF.

The chain combines TRBV29-1 with TRBJ2-7, with TRBD2 matching over 12 bases. V lost 6 bases, J lost 2 bases, and 5 bases stayed unmatched. The germline V gene encodes CDR1 SQVTM and CDR2 ANQGSEA. This CDR3 spans 14 amino acids. CDR3 nucleotide sequence: TGCAGCGTCCTACTAGCGGGGGGAACCTACGAGCAGTACTTC. Its translation: CSVLLAGGTYEQYF.

There are many counts of this clonotype. This chain links TRBV7-2 with TRBJ2-2, with D perhaps TRBD2 (5 bases). The CDR3 is 15 residues long. Trimming took off 5 bases at V and 7 bases at J, with 17 bases between the two ends. The V gene's germline CDR1 is SGHTA and CDR2 FQGNSA. The CDR3 region is CASSPSGKVDGELFF. The CDR3 DNA follows: TGTGCCAGCAGCCCCTCGGGGAAGGTAGACGGGGAGCTGTTTTTT. Full variable domain (outside the CDR3, taken from reference TRBV7-2 and TRBJ2-2): GAGVSQSPSNKVTEKGKDVELRCDPISGHTALYWYRQSLGQGLEFLIYFQGNSAPDKSGLPSDRFSAERTGGSVSTLTIQRTQQEDSAVYLCASSPSGKVDGELFFGEGSRLTVL.

The table lists this clonotype with many counts. V is TRBV7-2 and J is TRBJ1-2; tentatively, D is TRBD1 (5 bases). With 1 base removed from V and 3 bases from J, the gap between germline ends came to 15 bases. The CDR3 totals 16 residues. Germline lookup yields CDR1 SGHTA and CDR2 FQGNSA. The CDR3: CASSLVVGRADYGYTF. The CDR3 nucleotides are TGTGCCAGCAGCTTAGTGGTTGGCAGGGCGGACTATGGCTACACCTTC.

This clonotype was seen many times. V gene TRBV11-2 combines with J gene TRBJ2-3; 7 bases match TRBD2. The CDR3 has 15 amino acids. Losses at the gene ends were 5 bases for V and 2 bases for J; bases not matched to a gene: 7. CDR1 and CDR2 (germline): SGHAT, FQNNGV. DNA of the CDR3: TGTGCCAGCAGCACGGGGGGAGGGAACACAGATACGCAGTATTTT. As protein: CASSTGGGNTDTQYF.

The genes are TRBV29-1 and TRBJ2-1; 15 bases are shared with TRBD2. J was trimmed by 11 bases and V by 6 bases; bases with no gene match: 5. The CDR3 contains 13 residues. Germline lookup yields CDR1 SQVTM and CDR2 ANQGSEA. The CDR3 here is CSVEGLAGGQQFF. The CDR3 coding sequence is TGCAGCGTGGAGGGACTAGCGGGAGGACAGCAGTTCTTC.

V gene TRBV6-5 combines with J gene TRBJ1-1, with D tentatively TRBD1 (5 bases). The CDR3 is 15 amino acids. The germline V gene has CDR1 MNHEY and CDR2 SVGAGI. Trimming shortened V by 4 bases and J by 7 bases, and 19 bases separated the two germline ends. CDR3 nucleotides: TGTGCCAGCAGTTTAAAGGGGCATGGCGGGGATGAAGCTTTCTTT. Amino acids: CASSLKGHGGDEAFF.